This paragraph covers one T cell receptor beta chain sequence. The antigen is undetermined. V was shortened by 6 bases and J by 3 bases, with 12 bases between the two germline ends. The germline V gene encodes CDR1 PRHDT and CDR2 FYEKMQ (reference sequence). The CDR3 has 13 residues. The data derive from a study of cytomegalovirus exposure and HLA in healthy donors. Study details: Out of about 190 million T cells, an earlier analysis found roughly 100 million unique TCR beta sequences in total. Study conclusions and caveats: Among immune exposure information, only CMV serostatus was available. Most TCR beta V segments were productive about 90% or about 30% of the time in an earlier analysis.

Each of the donors was a healthy bone marrow donor. The PCR made use of 60 Vbeta and 13 Jbeta primers. Measured with immunoSEQ multiplex PCR; TCRdb has only the in-frame clones, and not every one. The sample lists 95,000 or so clones, 55% to 75% occurring once. The source material was PBMCs. The J gene is TRBJ2-7, the V gene TRBV13; no clear D. The TCR originated in a woman aged 45-65 years in good health and CMV-seropositive. The CDR3 reads CASSDDGFYEQYF. CDR3 nucleotide sequence: TGTGCCAGCAGTGATGACGGGTTCTACGAGCAGTACTTC. Full variable domain (rest looked up from reference TRBV13 and TRBJ2-7): AAGVIQSPRHLIKEKRETATLKCYPIPRHDTVYWYQQGPGQDPQFLISFYEKMQSDKGSIPDRFSAQQFSDYHSELNMSSLELGDSALYFCASSDDGFYEQYFGPGTRLTVT.